This note documents a single T cell receptor (beta chain) sequence. This clone's antigen is unknown. Per-nucleotide qualities are absent, and no much larger clonotype sits a single base away. The CDR3 regions of human TCRbeta chains were analyzed by immunosequencing. Concerning the study's data processing: Repertoire TCRs were matched against a reference library of SARS-CoV-2-specific TCRs generated with the MIRA antigen-specificity platform. Breadth meant the fraction of unique TCRs that were SARS-CoV-2-associated, whereas depth meant the fraction of total T cells that were SARS-CoV-2-associated. Using the MIRA data, every spike-specific TCR was mapped to the spike region that the TCR reacted to and assigned to either a CD4 or a CD8 class. Log10-transformed breadth and depth values were compared by one-way ANOVA with Sidak's multiple comparisons tests. TCRdb provides this immuneACCESS table in a form limited to in-frame rearrangements. Some clones are lacking; in checked studies, under half of them reflect an unresolved V gene, and why the rest are absent is not known. For V, J and clone size, that table is used; D and trimming come from the DNA. The sample records around 140,000 clones, 85% to 90% of which are singletons. Of the sample, 1.5% to 2% is held by the ten largest clones.

The data are from a study of T cell responses to AZD1222 COVID-19 vaccine (dated by TCRdb to the early 2020s). For context, the study as a whole: TCR sequencing was performed for 230 to 250 trial participants, of whom 207 were given two doses of AZD1222 and approximately 25 were given two doses of MenACWY control vaccine. Trial participants were enrolled into age subgroups of 18-55, 56-69 and 70-plus years, which contained roughly 140, 27 and 60 TCR-sequenced participants, respectively. The research as a whole found: Participants were mostly white British and included more females than males, and it was suggested by the authors that clonal diversity may have been underestimated. The whole spike protein was spanned by vaccine-associated CD4 TCRs, and dominant responses were seen in regions 160-218 and 743-854. A significant rise in spike-specific TCR breadth and depth was observed after two AZD1222 doses relative to day 0 and relative to MenACWY recipients. Nearly half of unique spike-specific TCRs reportedly recognized epitopes outside regions mutated in the B.1.351 and B.1.1.7 variants. Conclusions about previously exposed vaccinees are limited because only 5 or 6 AZD1222 recipients were SARS-CoV-2 seropositive at baseline. The 56-69-year group was small, and its depth increase did not reach significance, likely because of low power. No day 14 peak-response samples were available, so repertoires were characterized only after the peak T cell response.

CDR1 SGHTS and CDR2 YDEGEE are derived from the germline V gene. The cysteine opens and the phenylalanine closes a CDR3 of 16 amino acids. The DNA shown is the 48-base CDR3, in frame from base 1. The V end gives up 1 base and the J end 3 bases, leaving 9 bases in the junction not matched to a gene. Taken with the paper, the label for time point translates to: about 28 days (+/-7) after the second vaccine dose. AZD1222 recipients with second doses at about 4 weeks or about 12 weeks were pooled, because spike-specific TCR depth and breadth did not differ between schedules. Vaccinee samples came from UK trials COV001 and COV002, including a single-blind randomized controlled phase 2/3 trial of AZD1222 (ChAdOx1 nCoV-19) in healthy adults. Trial participant PBMC samples were collected at day 0 and day 28 after the second dose for TCRbeta chain sequencing.

The sequencing here drew on peripheral blood, taken 28 days after the second AZD1222 dose. This TCR was sampled from an adult who received the AZD1222 COVID-19 vaccine. The chain is made from TRBV5-8 and TRBJ1-1; TRBD1 fits 7 bases in the junction. The encoded CDR3 is CASSLKVGQIYTEAFF. The nucleotides are TGTGCCAGCAGCTTGAAGGTGGGACAGATTTACACTGAAGCTTTCTTT.